This T cell receptor beta chain was identified in a study of tumor and adjacent non-tumor tissue in lung cancer. No cell sorting was done before RNA was extracted from the tissue. Donors were chemotherapy-naive, newly diagnosed lung cancer surgical patients in China, August–late 2014. In its sample, this clonotype was seen once. The antigen is unknown. Just one base apart from a much larger clone, this may be a read error. The study, taken as a whole, reports: Tumor TCR diversity, when higher, was linked to shorter survival. Top 100 clones took a larger repertoire share in normal lung.

The library came from three nested PCR rounds adapted from ARM-PCR protocols. TCRdb itself ran the multiplex PCR reads through MiXCR, one entry per CDR3 protein. The sample lists under 95,000 distinct CDR3 sequences, around 57% occurring once. The source is a man between 65 and 85 years old with non-small cell lung cancer. Source material: lung tumor tissue.

This chain's CDR3 is CASNTQGGTNEKLFF. CDR3 DNA: TGTGCCAGCAACACTCAGGGAGGAACTAATGAAAAACTGTTTTTT. J is TRBJ1-4 and V is TRBV7-9; maybe TRBD1 (5 bases). Deletions cut 7 bases from V and 1 base from J, with 13 bases between. This CDR3 is built from 15 residues. Germline lookup yields CDR1 SEHNR and CDR2 FQNEAQ (reference sequence).